The 17 T cell receptor beta chains in this list originate from one sample, sequenced in a study of CD8+ T cells in alopecia areata. Extraction and reverse transcription of RNA yielded cDNA as the sequencing template. Profiled with immunoSEQ multiplex PCR; TCRdb holds only in-frame clones, not every one. The data show roughly 180,000 clones, roughly 59% seen once. This specimen was CD4+ T cells sorted from blood, taken at week 0. The receptors shown here come from a human donor with alopecia areata.

The rearrangement joins TRBV29-1 to TRBJ2-4; D may be TRBD1 or TRBD2 (6 bases each). V gave up 6 bases and J gave up 7 bases, with 16 bases separating them. This CDR3 comprises 13 residues. CDR1 and CDR2 from the germline V gene are SQVTM and ANQGSEA. The CDR3 here is CSVKGGSTNIQYF. Here the CDR3 DNA reads TGCAGCGTCAAAGGGGGGTCCACGAACATTCAGTACTTC. Together with reference TRBV29-1 and TRBJ2-4, the CDR3 gives the full variable domain: SAVISQKPSRDICQRGTSLTIQCQVDSQVTMMFWYRQQPGQSLTLIATANQGSEATYESGFVIDKFPISRPNLTFSTLTVSNMSPEDSSIYLCSVKGGSTNIQYFGAGTRLSVL.

The J gene is TRBJ2-7, the V gene TRBV2; 10 nucleotides agree with TRBD1. The V segment lost 3 bases and the J segment 4 bases; nucleotides outside the gene matches: 9. The germline CDR1 and CDR2 sequences are SNHLY and FYNNEI. The CDR3 has 16 residues. The CDR3 DNA is TGTGCCAGCAGTGAGGCCCAGGGACAGGGGCTTTACGAGCAGTACTTC. This gives the protein CASSEAQGQGLYEQYF.

This rearrangement joins TRBV11-2 to TRBJ2-5; 8 nucleotides line up with TRBD2. This CDR3 spans 16 amino acids. Looked up from germline, CDR1 is SGHAT and CDR2 is FQNNGV. With 4 bases clipped from V and 2 bases from J, the junction kept 9 bases outside the gene matches. The chain's CDR3 is CASSSTAGARQETQYF. The CDR3 DNA reads TGTGCCAGCAGCTCTACAGCGGGGGCCCGTCAAGAGACCCAGTACTTC.

J is TRBJ2-5 and V is TRBV11-2, with a possible D match to TRBD1 (6 bases). Germline loops: CDR1 SGHAT, CDR2 FQNNGV. The V and J ends lost 4 bases and 4 bases respectively, with 16 bases between them. The CDR3 totals 15 residues. The CDR3 here is CASSSSGGPTETQYF. The CDR3 nucleotides read TGTGCCAGCAGCTCGAGTGGGGGCCCGACAGAGACCCAGTACTTC.

V gene TRBV25-1 combines with J gene TRBJ2-2, with 8 bases identical to TRBD1. The CDR3 contains 16 residues. Losses at the gene ends were 0 bases for V and 1 base for J; bases not matched to a gene: 1. Germline CDR1 and CDR2: MGHDK and SYGVNS. CDR3 in amino acids: CASSEYGTGNTGELFF. The CDR3 DNA reads TGTGCCAGCAGTGAATACGGGACAGGGAACACCGGGGAGCTGTTTTTT.

This clone was counted between two and nine times. This chain uses TRBV29-1 with TRBJ1-1; a weak D match, TRBD1 (6 bases). The CDR3 runs to 14 residues. Trimming took off 7 bases at V and 0 bases at J, with 15 bases between the two ends. From germline, CDR1 is SQVTM and CDR2 ANQGSEA. CDR3 sequence reads: CSASVGTLNTEAFF. DNA for the CDR3: TGCAGCGCCTCCGTCGGGACACTGAACACTGAAGCTTTCTTT.

This clone appeared a few times. This chain joins TRBV29-1 and TRBJ1-2; tentatively, D is TRBD1 (6 bases). Trimming shortened V by 3 bases and J by 4 bases, and 9 bases separated the two germline ends. This CDR3 has 12 amino acids. Per the germline V gene, CDR1 is SQVTM and CDR2 is ANQGSEA. The DNA of the CDR3 is TGCAGCGTTGATGGGACACGCTATGGCTACACCTTC. Protein product: CSVDGTRYGYTF.

The chain has TRBV25-1 and TRBJ2-7, with D perhaps being TRBD1 or TRBD2 (5 bases each). The ends were cut back, 3 bases at V and 6 bases at J, with 15 bases in the middle. Germline-derived CDR1 and CDR2 are MGHDK and SYGVNS. The CDR3 sequence is 14 residues long. CDR3 coding DNA: TGTGCCAGCAGTGACCTTGCCGGGGCTGGCGAGCAGTACTTC. Its translation: CASSDLAGAGEQYF.

The chain recombines TRBV25-1 with TRBJ1-1; D is unclear. V dropped 7 bases and J dropped 1 base, with 10 bases sitting between them. Germline CDR1 is MGHDK and CDR2 is SYGVNS. The CDR3 has 13 amino acids. The CDR3 DNA sequence: TGTGCCAGCAAGCACAACGCGAACACTGAAGCTTTCTTT. Translation gives CASKHNANTEAFF.

The chain links TRBV30 to TRBJ2-4; 10 bases align to TRBD2. The CDR3 totals 15 residues. Per germline, CDR1 GTSNPN and CDR2 SVGIG (reference sequence). The trim removed 0 bases at V and 3 bases at J, leaving 2 bases unmatched. The CDR3 region has the DNA TGTGCCTGGAGTGTAGCGGGGGGGAACAAAAACATTCAGTACTTC. It encodes CAWSVAGGNKNIQYF.

This clone has just a few counts. The sample holds other DNA sequences that translate to the same CDR3. This chain connects TRBV20-1 to TRBJ1-4; D uncertain. Germline lookup yields CDR1 DFQATT and CDR2 SNEGSKA (reference sequence). V was trimmed by 3 bases and J by 8 bases, leaving 7 bases between them. This CDR3 spans 11 amino acids. CDR3 amino acids: CSARAQEKLFF. CDR3 bases: TGCAGTGCTAGGGCCCAAGAAAAACTGTTTTTT.

This clone was observed a handful of times. The rearrangement uses TRBV7-2 and TRBJ2-3; 10 bases map to TRBD2. After removal of 5 bases from V and 4 bases from J, the junction contained 9 bases not matched to a gene. The V gene's germline CDR1 is SGHTA and CDR2 FQGNSA. CDR3 size: 16 residues. CDR3 in amino acids: CASSLSASGGADTQYF. As DNA, the CDR3 is TGTGCCAGCAGCCTCAGCGCCAGCGGGGGGGCAGATACGCAGTATTTT.

V and J are TRBV28 and TRBJ1-1; no clear D. CDR3 length equals 13 residues. The V gene lost 4 bases and the J gene lost 8 bases, with 14 bases spanning the gap. CDR1 and CDR2 from the germline V gene are MDHEN and SYDVKM. The CDR3 sequence: CASSSPLTVEAFF. In DNA, the CDR3 is TGTGCCAGCAGTTCCCCACTTACCGTAGAAGCTTTCTTT.

This clone was picked up a small number of times. In DNA form, the CDR3 reads TGCGCCAGCAGCCGAGGCACCGGGACCCCTAACGCTGAGCAGTTCTTC. Its protein is CASSRGTGTPNAEQFF. The chain is built from TRBV5-1 and TRBJ2-1, with D possibly being TRBD1 or TRBD2 (5 bases each). This CDR3 region has 16 residues. CDR1 is SGHRS, CDR2 YFSETQ, per germline. V was pared by 4 bases and J by 9 bases, with 23 bases between.

The rearrangement links TRBV27 to TRBJ2-1; 7 bases fit TRBD1. J lost 10 bases, V lost 5 bases, and 5 bases had no gene match. The CDR3 contains 12 residues. The germline V gene has CDR1 MNHEY and CDR2 SMNVEV (reference sequence). The CDR3 reads CASSPLQGEQFF. DNA of the CDR3: TGTGCCAGCAGTCCATTACAGGGGGAGCAGTTCTTC.

The table lists this clone with a few counts. V usage is TRBV29-1 and J usage is TRBJ1-2; D possibly corresponds to TRBD1 (5 bases). V shed 5 bases and J shed 3 bases, with 13 bases lying between them. Germline V CDR1 and CDR2: SQVTM, ANQGSEA. There are 13 residues in the CDR3. CDR3 in DNA: TGCAGCGTTAGTTCAGGGAAATACTATGGCTACACCTTC. Amino acids: CSVSSGKYYGYTF.

This clone is a singleton in its sample. The gene calls are TRBV30 and TRBJ1-6; D ambiguous. This CDR3 has 17 residues. Trimming stripped 2 bases from V and 8 bases from J, with 22 bases between. Looked up from germline, CDR1 is GTSNPN and CDR2 is SVGIG (reference sequence). CDR3 bases: TGTGCCTGGAGTCTACCTCTCCAAATCAATCACTATTCACCCCTCCACTTT. Protein product: CAWSLPLQINHYSPLHF.